This T cell receptor delta chain was profiled in a study of gamma-delta chains in newborns, infants, children. CDR3 length: 17 residues. Germline-derived CDR1 and CDR2 are GEAIGNYY and EKD. Trimming stripped 0 bases from V and 0 bases from J, with 8 bases between. By proportion, this clone is large. The sample has other DNA sequences that encode this CDR3 too. TCRdb used CATT to re-call clones from the reads. The sample contains over 3,000 delta-chain clones, 1.3% of which appear only once. This rearrangement joins TRDV2 to TRDJ3; tentatively, D is TRDD3 (5 bases). The sample comprised blood. The sequence was obtained from a child who was a newborn, infant or young child, either healthy, febrile or measles-vaccinated (not recorded which). CDR3 loop: CACDTGGFSWDTRQMFF. The DNA for the CDR3 is TGTGCCTGTGACACCGGGGGTTTCTCCTGGGACACCCGACAGATGTTTTTC.